This T cell receptor beta chain was retrieved from a study of blood T cell repertoires in COVID-19. Whole-study context: Sites in the United States, Italy and Spain provided acute and convalescent COVID-19 samples.

As processed by the authors: Estimated nucleated cell counts came from reference gene primer amplification. The data were produced by immunoSEQ multiplex PCR, yet TCRdb's version contains in-frame clones alone and is incomplete. That table supplies the V and J calls and clone size; D and trimming were determined from the DNA. In the table there are about 300,000 clones, roughly 80% of which are singletons. This clone was seen more than once but under ten times. Enrollment of patients from Seattle took place during active infection, with longitudinal follow-up. The material sequenced was peripheral blood. This clonotype originated in a human donor with COVID-19, enrolled during active disease. The donor label of this sample is uncertain.

The CDR3 DNA follows: TGTGCCAGCAGTGTGACAGGGCAGCAGCCCCAGCATTTT. Its translation: CASSVTGQQPQHF. V gene TRBV27 combines with J gene TRBJ1-5, with 7 bases matching TRBD1. This CDR3 has 13 amino acids. The germline CDR1 and CDR2 sequences are MNHEY and SMNVEV (reference sequence). Trimming at V came to 5 bases and at J to 7 bases, leaving 5 bases not matched to a gene.